The clone carrying this T cell receptor beta chain was found once. What it recognizes is unknown. CDR3 of TCR beta was amplified from genomic DNA via a two-round multiplex PCR. The authors ran first-round PCR with primers specific to each TRBV and TRBJ gene. During the second PCR round, universal primers were used. In TCRdb, the multiplex PCR reads were re-called with MiXCR into one record per CDR3 protein. The table records about 14,000 distinct CDR3 sequences, roughly 52% of them present only once. Germline-derived CDR1 and CDR2 are LNHNV and YYDKDF (reference sequence). The CDR3 has 14 residues. This sample is drawn from a study of prognosis after radiotherapy for stage I lung cancer. Study results and limitations: Following stereotactic body radiation therapy, patients who went on to develop distant metastases had lower Shannon entropy.

The specimen comprised PBMCs, sampled before or after stereotactic body radiation therapy (not recorded which). This clonotype was obtained from a donor aged 50 or older with non-small cell lung cancer. The chain is built from TRBV15 and TRBJ2-7; D may be TRBD1 (5 bases). TRBJ1-2 explains the end of the DNA better; the J call may be wrong. The CDR3 region is CATSRDRAGTGYTF. CDR3 DNA: TGTGCCACCAGCAGAGATCGGGCAGGGACCGGCTACACCTTC.